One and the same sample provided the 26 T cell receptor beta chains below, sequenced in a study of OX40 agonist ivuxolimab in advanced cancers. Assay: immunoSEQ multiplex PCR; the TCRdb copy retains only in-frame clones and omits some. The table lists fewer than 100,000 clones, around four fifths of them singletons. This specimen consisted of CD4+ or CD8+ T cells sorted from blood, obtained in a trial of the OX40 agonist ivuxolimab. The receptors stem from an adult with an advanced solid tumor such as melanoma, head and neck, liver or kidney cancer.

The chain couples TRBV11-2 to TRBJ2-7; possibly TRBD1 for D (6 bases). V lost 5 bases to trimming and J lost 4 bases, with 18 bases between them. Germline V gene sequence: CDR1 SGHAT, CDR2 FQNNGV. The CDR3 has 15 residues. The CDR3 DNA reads TGTGCCAGCAGCCGCATCCCAAAGGGGGTTTACGAGCAGTACTTC. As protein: CASSRIPKGVYEQYF.

The CDR3 DNA reads as TGTGCCAGCAGTGGGGGCCCCAGATCGACCGGGGAGCTGTTTTTT. It codes for CASSGGPRSTGELFF. The gene calls are TRBV2 and TRBJ2-2; the D gene is possibly TRBD1 (5 bases). Germline lookup yields CDR1 SNHLY and CDR2 FYNNEI. V shed 4 bases and J shed 5 bases, with 14 bases lying between them. The CDR3 runs to 15 residues. Using reference TRBV2 and TRBJ2-2 for the parts outside the CDR3, the full variable domain is EPEVTQTPSHQVTQMGQEVILRCVPISNHLYFYWYRQILGQKVEFLVSFYNNEISEKSEIFDDQFSVERPDGSNFTLKIRSTKLEDSAMYFCASSGGPRSTGELFFGEGSRLTVL.

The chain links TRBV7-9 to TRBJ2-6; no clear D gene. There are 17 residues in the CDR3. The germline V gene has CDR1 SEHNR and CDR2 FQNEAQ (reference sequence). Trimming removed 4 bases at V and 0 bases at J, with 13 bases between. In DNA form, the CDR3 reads TGTGCCAGCAGCTACCAAGATTACAGCTCTGGGGCCAACGTCCTGACTTTC. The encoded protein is CASSYQDYSSGANVLTF.

In DNA form, the CDR3 reads TGTGCCAGCAGCACCCGGGGACAGCCGGGGGGGAGCGAGCAGTACTTC. The encoded protein is CASSTRGQPGGSEQYF. This chain links TRBV7-2 with TRBJ2-7, with TRBD2 as a possible D gene (8 bases). The CDR3 runs 16 residues. The germline V gene has CDR1 SGHTA and CDR2 FQGNSA. With 5 bases removed from V and 6 bases from J, the gap between germline ends came to 23 bases.

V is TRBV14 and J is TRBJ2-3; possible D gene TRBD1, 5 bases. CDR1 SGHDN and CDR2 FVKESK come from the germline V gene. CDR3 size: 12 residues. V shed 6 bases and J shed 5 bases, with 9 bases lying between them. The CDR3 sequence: CASSRTRDTQYF. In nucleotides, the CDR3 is TGTGCCAGCAGTCGGACAAGAGATACGCAGTATTTT.

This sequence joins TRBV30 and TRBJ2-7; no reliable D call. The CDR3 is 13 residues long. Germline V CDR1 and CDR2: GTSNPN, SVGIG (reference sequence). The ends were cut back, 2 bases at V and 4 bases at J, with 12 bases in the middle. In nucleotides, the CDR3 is TGTGCCTGGAGTCAACAAATTGAGTACGAGCAGTACTTC. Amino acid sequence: CAWSQQIEYEQYF.

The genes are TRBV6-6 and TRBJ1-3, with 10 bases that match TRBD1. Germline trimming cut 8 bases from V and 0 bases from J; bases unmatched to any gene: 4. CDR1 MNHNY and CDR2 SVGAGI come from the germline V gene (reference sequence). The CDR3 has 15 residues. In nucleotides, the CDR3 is TGTGCCAGCGGGGGACAGGGGTACTCTGGAAACACCATATATTTT. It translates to CASGGQGYSGNTIYF.

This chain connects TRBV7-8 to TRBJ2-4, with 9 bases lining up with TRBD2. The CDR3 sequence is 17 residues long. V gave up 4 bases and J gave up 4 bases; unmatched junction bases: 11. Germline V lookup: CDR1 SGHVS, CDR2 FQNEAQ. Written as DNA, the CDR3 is TGTGCCAGCAGCTGGACTAGCGCCAAAGGGGGGAAAAACATTCAGTACTTC. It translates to CASSWTSAKGGKNIQYF.

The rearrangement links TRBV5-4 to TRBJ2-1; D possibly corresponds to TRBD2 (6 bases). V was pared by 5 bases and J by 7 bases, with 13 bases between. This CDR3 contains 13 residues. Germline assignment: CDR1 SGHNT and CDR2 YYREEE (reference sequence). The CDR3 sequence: CASRTKEGNEQFF. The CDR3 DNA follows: TGTGCCAGCAGGACAAAGGAGGGAAATGAGCAGTTCTTC. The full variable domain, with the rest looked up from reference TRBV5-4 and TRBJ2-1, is ETGVTQSPTHLIKTRGQQVTLRCSSQSGHNTVSWYQQALGQGPQFIFQYYREEENGRGNFPPRFSGLQFPNYSSELNVNALELDDSALYLCASRTKEGNEQFFGPGTRLTVL.

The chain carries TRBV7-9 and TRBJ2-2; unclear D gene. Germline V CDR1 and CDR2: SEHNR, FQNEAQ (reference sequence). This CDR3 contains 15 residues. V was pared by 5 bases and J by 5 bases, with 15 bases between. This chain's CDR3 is CASSPLNPRTGELFF. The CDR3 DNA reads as TGTGCCAGCAGCCCCCTCAATCCCCGGACCGGGGAGCTGTTTTTT.

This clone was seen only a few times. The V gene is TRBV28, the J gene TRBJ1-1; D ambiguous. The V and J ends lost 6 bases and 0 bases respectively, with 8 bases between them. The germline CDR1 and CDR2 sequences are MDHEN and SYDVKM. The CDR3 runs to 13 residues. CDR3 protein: CASRAAMNTEAFF. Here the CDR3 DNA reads TGTGCCAGCAGGGCAGCGATGAACACTGAAGCTTTCTTT. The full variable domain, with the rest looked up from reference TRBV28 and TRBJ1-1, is DVKVTQSSRYLVKRTGEKVFLECVQDMDHENMFWYRQDPGLGLRLIYFSYDVKMKEKGDIPEGYSVSREKKERFSLILESASTNQTSMYLCASRAAMNTEAFFGQGTRLTVV.

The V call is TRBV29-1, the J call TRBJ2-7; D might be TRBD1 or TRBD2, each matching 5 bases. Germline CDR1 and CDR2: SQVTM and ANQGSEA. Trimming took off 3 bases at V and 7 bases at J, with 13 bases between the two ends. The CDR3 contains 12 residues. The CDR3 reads CSVDRDGAEQYF. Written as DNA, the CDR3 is TGCAGCGTTGACCGGGACGGCGCGGAGCAGTACTTC.

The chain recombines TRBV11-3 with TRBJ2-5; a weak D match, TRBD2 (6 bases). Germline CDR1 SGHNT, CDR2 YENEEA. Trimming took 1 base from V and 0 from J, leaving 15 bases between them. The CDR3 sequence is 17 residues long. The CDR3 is CASSLGRGDLYQETQYF. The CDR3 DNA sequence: TGTGCCAGCAGCTTAGGCCGCGGGGACTTGTACCAAGAGACCCAGTACTTC.

As DNA, the CDR3 is TGTGCCAGCACCCTGGGGGGACAGGGGGCTTTCACTGAAGCTTTCTTT. This gives the protein CASTLGGQGAFTEAFF. This sequence joins TRBV2 and TRBJ1-1; 12 bases match TRBD1. Losses at the gene ends were 7 bases for V and 4 bases for J; bases not matched to a gene: 10. The CDR3 has 16 residues. Per the germline V gene, CDR1 is SNHLY and CDR2 is FYNNEI.

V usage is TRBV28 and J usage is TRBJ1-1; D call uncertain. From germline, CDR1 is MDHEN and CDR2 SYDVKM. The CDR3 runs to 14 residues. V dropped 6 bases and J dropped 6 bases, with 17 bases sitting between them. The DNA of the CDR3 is TGTGCCAGCAGGCTTCGGACGGTCGTCGCTGAAGCTTTCTTT. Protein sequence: CASRLRTVVAEAFF.

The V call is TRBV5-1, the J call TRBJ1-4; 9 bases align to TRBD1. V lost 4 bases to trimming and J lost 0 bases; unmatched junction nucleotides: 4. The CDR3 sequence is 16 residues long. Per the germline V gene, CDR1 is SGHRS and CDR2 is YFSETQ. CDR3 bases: TGCGCCAGCAGCCCGGGACAGGGAGCAACTAATGAAAAACTGTTTTTT. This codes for CASSPGQGATNEKLFF.

CDR3 sequence: CASSLSSPAYEQYF. The DNA for the CDR3 is TGTGCCAGCAGTTTATCGAGCCCCGCCTACGAGCAGTACTTC. The gene calls are TRBV27 and TRBJ2-7; no clear D gene. The V gene lost 0 bases and the J gene lost 2 bases, with 8 bases spanning the gap. This CDR3 is 14 amino acids long. The V gene's germline CDR1 is MNHEY and CDR2 SMNVEV (reference sequence).

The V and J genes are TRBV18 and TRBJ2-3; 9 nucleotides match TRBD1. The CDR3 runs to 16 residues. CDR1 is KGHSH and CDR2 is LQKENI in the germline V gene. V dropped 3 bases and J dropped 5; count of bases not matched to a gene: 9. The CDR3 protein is CASSPTMTGGRDTQYF. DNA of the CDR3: TGTGCCAGCTCACCTACGATGACAGGGGGAAGAGATACGCAGTATTTT.

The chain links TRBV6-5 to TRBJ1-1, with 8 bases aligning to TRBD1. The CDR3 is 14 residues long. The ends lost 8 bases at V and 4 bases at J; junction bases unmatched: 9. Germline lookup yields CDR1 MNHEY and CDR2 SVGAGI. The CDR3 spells CASLDREGGTEAFF. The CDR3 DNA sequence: TGTGCCAGCTTGGACAGGGAGGGGGGCACTGAAGCTTTCTTT.

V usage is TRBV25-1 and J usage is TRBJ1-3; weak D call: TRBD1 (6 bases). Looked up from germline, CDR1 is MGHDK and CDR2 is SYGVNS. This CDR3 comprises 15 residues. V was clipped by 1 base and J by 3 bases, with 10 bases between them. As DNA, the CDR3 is TGTGCCAGCAGTGAATGGGGGGCGGGTGGAAACACCATATATTTT. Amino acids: CASSEWGAGGNTIYF. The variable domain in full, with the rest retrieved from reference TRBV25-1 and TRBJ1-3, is EADIYQTPRYLVIGTGKKITLECSQTMGHDKMYWYQQDPGMELHLIHYSYGVNSTEKGDLSSESTVSRIRTEHFPLTLESARPSHTSQYLCASSEWGAGGNTIYFGEGSWLTVV.

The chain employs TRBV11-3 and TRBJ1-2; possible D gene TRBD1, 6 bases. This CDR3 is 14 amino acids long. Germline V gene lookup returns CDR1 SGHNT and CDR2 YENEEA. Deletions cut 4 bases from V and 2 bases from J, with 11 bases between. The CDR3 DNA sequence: TGTGCCAGCAGCTCCGGGACATTGAACTATGGCTACACCTTC. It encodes CASSSGTLNYGYTF. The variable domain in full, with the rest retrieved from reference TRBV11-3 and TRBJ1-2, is EAGVVQSPRYKIIEKKQPVAFWCNPISGHNTLYWYLQNLGQGPELLIRYENEEAVDDSQLPKDRFSAERLKGVDSTLKIQPAELGDSAVYLCASSSGTLNYGYTFGSGTRLTVV.

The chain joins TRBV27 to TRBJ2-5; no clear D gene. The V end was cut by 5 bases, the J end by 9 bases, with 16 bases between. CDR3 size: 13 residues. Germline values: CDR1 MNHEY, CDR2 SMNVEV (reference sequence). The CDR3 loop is CASSPDPRWSQYF. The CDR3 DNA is TGTGCCAGCAGTCCGGACCCTCGGTGGTCCCAGTACTTC.

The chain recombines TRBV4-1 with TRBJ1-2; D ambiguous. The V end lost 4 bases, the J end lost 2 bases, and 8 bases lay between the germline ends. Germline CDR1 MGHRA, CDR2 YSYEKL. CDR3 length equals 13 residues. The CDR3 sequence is CASSRRQNYGYTF. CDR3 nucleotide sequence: TGCGCCAGCAGCCGCAGGCAAAACTATGGCTACACCTTC.

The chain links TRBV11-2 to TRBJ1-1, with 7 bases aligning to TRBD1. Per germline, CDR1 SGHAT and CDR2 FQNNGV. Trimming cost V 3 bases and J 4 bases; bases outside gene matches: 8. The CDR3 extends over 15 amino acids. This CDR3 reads CASSLTSQGGTEAFF. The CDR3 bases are TGTGCCAGCAGCTTGACAAGTCAGGGGGGCACTGAAGCTTTCTTT.

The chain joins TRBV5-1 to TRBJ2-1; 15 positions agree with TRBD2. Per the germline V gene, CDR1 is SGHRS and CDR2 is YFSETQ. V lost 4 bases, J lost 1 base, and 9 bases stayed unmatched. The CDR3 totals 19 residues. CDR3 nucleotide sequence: TGCGCCAGCAGCAAACTGGGACTAGCGGGGGGCACATCCTACAATGAGCAGTTCTTC. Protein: CASSKLGLAGGTSYNEQFF.

CDR3 loop: CASSTGTSDLHEQYF. CDR3 sequence (DNA): TGTGCCAGCAGCACAGGTACCTCCGATCTCCACGAGCAGTACTTC. The rearrangement links TRBV5-4 to TRBJ2-7, with D possibly being TRBD1 (5 bases). The V end was cut by 4 bases, the J end by 5 bases, with 19 bases between. Germline V CDR1 and CDR2: SGHNT, YYREEE (reference sequence). The CDR3 sequence is 15 residues long.